What follows describes a single T cell receptor beta chain. Germline V gene lookup returns CDR1 SQVTM and CDR2 ANQGSEA. Trimming left V 6 bases short and J 5 bases short, with 19 bases between. This CDR3 spans 14 amino acids. The sample is drawn from a study of cytomegalovirus exposure and HLA in healthy donors. 60 Vbeta and 13 Jbeta primers were used in PCR. The method was immunoSEQ multiplex PCR; TCRdb's version includes in-frame clones alone and lacks a portion of them. The sample yields some 120,000 clones, about 76% seen once. The chain uses TRBV29-1 and TRBJ1-1; tentative D call: TRBD1 (5 bases). The source is a woman younger than 45 in good health and CMV-seronegative. Sequencing used PBMCs. The CDR3 DNA is TGCAGCGTGGGAGCCGGGGGTCCGTTAACTGAAGCTTTCTTT. Translated, it gives CSVGAGGPLTEAFF.